Shown below are 25 T cell receptor beta chains from a single sample sequenced in a study of CXCR3-negative and CXCR3-positive naive CD8 T cells. It was by 5' RACE with UMI labels that the TRB cDNA libraries were prepared. TCRdb reprocessed the 5' RACE reads; each CDR3 protein has one entry and no DNA is given. The specimen's table records approximately 53,000 distinct CDR3 sequences. The sample consisted of memory CD8+ T cells from blood. The receptors here all came from a human donor in good health. Some clones in this sample may be carry-over from other donors' samples.

The gene calls are TRBV20-1 and TRBJ1-1. This CDR3 contains 14 residues. Germline V gene data show CDR1 as DFQATT and CDR2 as SNEGSKA (reference sequence). The chain's CDR3 is CSARDGRGGTEAFF.

The genes are TRBV4-2 and TRBJ1-1; TCRdb's assignment of TRBD1 cannot be checked, as there is no DNA. The V gene's germline CDR1 is LGHNA and CDR2 YNFKEQ. This CDR3 is built from 12 residues. The CDR3 spells CASSPRGTEAFF.

The chain is built from TRBV4-2 and TRBJ2-2; the D gene TCRdb calls, TRBD1, cannot be checked with no DNA. The CDR3 loop spans 16 amino acids. Germline CDR1 is LGHNA and CDR2 is YNFKEQ. CDR3 loop: CASSQVRDPNTGELFF.

This chain uses TRBV28 with TRBJ1-5. This CDR3 region has 16 residues. Per the germline V gene, CDR1 is MDHEN and CDR2 is SYDVKM. The CDR3 is CASSLNFGILGQPQHF.

This chain links TRBV19 with TRBJ1-1. The CDR3 is 14 amino acids. Germline loops: CDR1 LNHDA, CDR2 SQIVND (reference sequence). CDR3 residues: CASSTNPTDTEAFF.

The J gene is TRBJ2-5, the V gene TRBV29-1; TCRdb returns TRBD2, unconfirmable since there is no DNA. Germline lookup yields CDR1 SQVTM and CDR2 ANQGSEA. This CDR3 region has 13 residues. The CDR3 region is CGVRLAGEETQYF.

The CDR3 sequence is CASSLGHTGYNEQFF. This rearrangement joins TRBV7-6 to TRBJ2-1. Per germline, CDR1 SGHVS and CDR2 FNYEAQ. The CDR3 totals 15 residues.

The V gene is TRBV4-1, the J gene TRBJ2-7; the D gene TCRdb calls, TRBD1, cannot be checked with no DNA. This CDR3 contains 15 residues. Germline lookup yields CDR1 MGHRA and CDR2 YSYEKL. The CDR3 region is CASSQDPRGLGEQYF.

The chain has TRBV2 and TRBJ2-7; the TCRdb call, TRBD2, lacks DNA for checking. The CDR3 has 15 residues. Germline-derived CDR1 and CDR2 are SNHLY and FYNNEI. CDR3 sequence: CASSGRDTNPYEQYF.

The CDR3 loop is CSVDAGYGYTF. The chain recombines TRBV29-1 with TRBJ1-2. The CDR3 consists of 11 residues. Germline CDR1 SQVTM, CDR2 ANQGSEA.

The chain combines TRBV19 with TRBJ2-5; lacking DNA, the TRBD1 call made by TCRdb goes unchecked. This CDR3 spans 12 amino acids. The germline V gene encodes CDR1 LNHDA and CDR2 SQIVND (reference sequence). The chain's CDR3 is CASSTTGYEGYF. Looking up the rest from reference TRBV19 and TRBJ2-5 gives the full variable domain: DGGITQSPKYLFRKEGQNVTLSCEQNLNHDAMYWYRQDPGQGLRLIYYSQIVNDFQKGDIAEGYSVSREKKESFPLTVTSAQKNPTAFYLCASSTTGYEGYFGPGTRLLVL.

The chain is built from TRBV29-1 and TRBJ2-2; the TRBD1 assignment by TCRdb is unverifiable without DNA. Germline CDR1 reads SQVTM; CDR2 reads ANQGSEA. The length of the CDR3 is 13 residues. The CDR3 loop reads CSVRDPNTGELFF.

This rearrangement joins TRBV29-1 to TRBJ1-2; the TCRdb call, TRBD1, lacks DNA for checking. The CDR3 contains 12 residues. CDR1 is SQVTM and CDR2 is ANQGSEA in the germline V gene. CDR3 residues: CSVPTGGNGYTF.

This chain connects TRBV6-5 to TRBJ1-1; TCRdb reports TRBD1, a call that lacks DNA to check it against. Germline CDR1 and CDR2: MNHEY and SVGAGI. CDR3 length equals 16 residues. CDR3 loop: CASTPREGGTNTEAFF.

This chain uses TRBV7-9 with TRBJ1-1; with no DNA, the TCRdb D assignment of TRBD1 cannot be verified. There are 11 residues in the CDR3. The germline CDR1 and CDR2 sequences are SEHNR and FQNEAQ (reference sequence). CDR3 in amino acids: CASSPGAEAFF.

The rearrangement joins TRBV6-2 or TRBV6-3 to TRBJ2-7; TCRdb selects TRBD1, and the lack of DNA leaves this call unchecked. CDR3 length: 14 residues. The V gene's germline CDR1 is MNHEY and CDR2 SVGEGT. The CDR3 here is CATGTGTLYVEQYF.

This clonotype registers medium-sized (0.01 to 0.1%) by frequency. V and J are TRBV4-2 and TRBJ2-7; no DNA is available, so the TRBD2 call from TCRdb remains unchecked. The CDR3 covers 16 residues. CDR1 and CDR2 from the germline V gene are LGHNA and YNFKEQ. The chain's CDR3 is CASSQEFSGGSYEQYF.

The CDR3 reads CASSYLPNTGELFF. This chain uses TRBV25-1 with TRBJ2-2. This CDR3 contains 14 residues. Looked up from germline, CDR1 is MGHDK and CDR2 is SYGVNS.

The chain recombines TRBV19 with TRBJ1-5; absent DNA, TCRdb's TRBD1 call cannot be checked. The CDR3 sequence is 17 residues long. Germline V gene lookup returns CDR1 LNHDA and CDR2 SQIVND (reference sequence). The chain's CDR3 is CASSTDPTGESNQPQHF. The full variable domain, with the rest looked up from reference TRBV19 and TRBJ1-5, is DGGITQSPKYLFRKEGQNVTLSCEQNLNHDAMYWYRQDPGQGLRLIYYSQIVNDFQKGDIAEGYSVSREKKESFPLTVTSAQKNPTAFYLCASSTDPTGESNQPQHFGDGTRLSIL.

The chain employs TRBV10-3 and TRBJ2-1; TCRdb indicates TRBD1, and absent DNA this call remains unverified. This CDR3 is 14 amino acids long. Germline V gene lookup returns CDR1 ENHRY and CDR2 SYGVKD. The CDR3 here is CATKQDSSYNEHFF.

The J gene is TRBJ2-7, the V gene TRBV5-1; TCRdb reports TRBD1, a call that lacks DNA to check it against. The CDR3 loop spans 14 amino acids. Germline values: CDR1 SGHRS, CDR2 YFSETQ. CDR3 protein: CASSLVGQTYEQYF.

The CDR3 loop is CSVELQGGELFF. The rearrangement joins TRBV29-1 to TRBJ2-2; lacking DNA, the TRBD1 call made by TCRdb goes unchecked. The V gene's germline CDR1 is SQVTM and CDR2 ANQGSEA. The CDR3 sequence is 12 residues long.

The chain combines TRBV29-1 with TRBJ2-7; TCRdb returns TRBD2, unconfirmable since there is no DNA. The germline V gene has CDR1 SQVTM and CDR2 ANQGSEA. CDR3 length equals 14 residues. The CDR3 here is CSVVGRGGSWEQYF.

The chain links TRBV7-2 to TRBJ1-1; the D gene TCRdb calls, TRBD1, cannot be checked with no DNA. This CDR3 has 13 amino acids. In germline, CDR1 is SGHTA, CDR2 FQGNSA. This chain's CDR3 is CASTSGGLVIAFF.

V gene TRBV5-1 combines with J gene TRBJ1-1. This CDR3 is 15 amino acids long. Germline V gene data show CDR1 as SGHRS and CDR2 as YFSETQ. This chain's CDR3 is CASSLQSDLNTEAFF.